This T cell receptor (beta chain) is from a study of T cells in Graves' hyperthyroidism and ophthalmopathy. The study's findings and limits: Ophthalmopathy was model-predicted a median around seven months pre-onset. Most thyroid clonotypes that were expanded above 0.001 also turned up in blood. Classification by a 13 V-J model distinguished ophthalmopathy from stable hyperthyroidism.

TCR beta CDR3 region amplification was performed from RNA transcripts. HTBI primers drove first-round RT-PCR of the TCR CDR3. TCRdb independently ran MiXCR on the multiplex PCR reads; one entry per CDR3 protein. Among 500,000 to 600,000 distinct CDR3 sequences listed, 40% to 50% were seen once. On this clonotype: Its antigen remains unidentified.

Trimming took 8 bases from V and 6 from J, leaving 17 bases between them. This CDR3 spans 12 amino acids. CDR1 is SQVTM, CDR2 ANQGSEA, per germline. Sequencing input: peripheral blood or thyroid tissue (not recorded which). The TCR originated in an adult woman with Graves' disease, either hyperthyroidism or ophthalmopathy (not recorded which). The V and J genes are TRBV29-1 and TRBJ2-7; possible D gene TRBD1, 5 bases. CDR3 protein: CSFLDSGVEQYF. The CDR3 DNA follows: TGCAGCTTCCTTGACAGTGGGGTCGAGCAGTACTTC.